The next 27 T cell receptor beta chains were all read from a single sample in a study of CD8 T cells in Susac syndrome. Random hexamers served to reverse transcribe roughly 0.5 to 1 ug RNA. TCRdb itself ran the immunoSEQ multiplex PCR reads through MiXCR, one entry per CDR3 protein. The table has 130,000 or so distinct CDR3 sequences, around 86% seen once; the top ten hold 0.5% to 0.65%. The sample consisted of CD8+ T cells from PBMCs. The receptors derive from a human donor with multiple sclerosis.

The chain combines TRBV6-2 or TRBV6-3 with TRBJ2-7, with TRBD2 identical over 8 bases. Germline V gene sequence: CDR1 MNHEY, CDR2 SVGEGT. The CDR3 length is 17 residues. V was pared by 10 bases and J by 6 bases, with 23 bases of the junction left unmatched. The DNA for the CDR3 is TGTGCCACCAACCCTGAAGGGGAGAGCGGGAGTAATCGCGAGCAGTACGTC. This sequence encodes CATNPEGESGSNREQYV.

The chain combines TRBV5-6 with TRBJ1-6, with D possibly TRBD1 on 5 matching bases. V lost 0 bases and J lost 14, with 18 bases in between. Per the germline V gene, CDR1 is SGHDT and CDR2 is YYEEEE. The CDR3 consists of 15 residues. The chain's CDR3 is CASSLAGTGQLALHF. The CDR3 DNA reads TGTGCCAGCAGCTTGGCCGGGACCGGGCAGTTAGCCCTCCACTTT.

The chain is built from TRBV15 and TRBJ2-1; 13 nucleotides match TRBD2. The CDR3 is 19 amino acids. The germline CDR1 and CDR2 sequences are LNHNV and YYDKDF (reference sequence). With 0 bases clipped from V and 4 bases from J, the junction kept 9 bases outside the gene matches. In DNA, the CDR3 is TGTGCCACCAGCAGAGAGCCGCCCCAGGGACTAGCGGGGTACAATGAGCAGTTCTTC. Its protein product is CATSREPPQGLAGYNEQFF.

The rearrangement uses TRBV18 and TRBJ1-4, with 7 bases lining up with TRBD1. The junction had 6 bases not matched to a gene; V was cut back by 5 bases and J by 0 bases. Per the germline V gene, CDR1 is KGHSH and CDR2 is LQKENI. The CDR3 is 16 residues long. The CDR3, as DNA: TGTGCCAGCTCAGAGACAGGGCTCGCAACTAATGAAAAACTGTTTTTT. Its protein product is CASSETGLATNEKLFF.

This clonotype was detected once. The chain has TRBV11-2 and TRBJ2-7; 7 bases match TRBD1. This CDR3 has 16 residues. Germline CDR1 reads SGHAT; CDR2 reads FQNNGV. Germline trimming cut 1 base from V and 5 bases from J; bases unmatched to any gene: 11. CDR3 nucleotide sequence: TGTGCCAGCAGCTTAGCACGTTCACAGGGGTTCCACGAGCAGTACTTC. It translates to CASSLARSQGFHEQYF.

This clonotype occurred once. The rearrangement links TRBV19 to TRBJ2-1; TRBD2 matches at 8 bases. J lost 9 bases, V lost 6 bases, and 10 bases had no gene match. The CDR3 has 14 amino acids. CDR1 LNHDA and CDR2 SQIVND come from the germline V gene (reference sequence). CDR3 in DNA: TGTGCCAGTAGATCCGGGACTAGTGTCCCTGAGCAGTTCTTC. Translating it yields CASRSGTSVPEQFF.

The rearrangement joins TRBV5-6 to TRBJ2-2; D is ambiguous. Germline values: CDR1 SGHDT, CDR2 YYEEEE. V was trimmed by 0 bases and J by 2 bases, leaving 8 bases between them. The CDR3 loop spans 15 amino acids. The CDR3 sequence is CASSLEGGNTGELFF. DNA of the CDR3: TGTGCCAGCAGCTTGGAGGGTGGTAACACCGGGGAGCTGTTTTTT.

J is TRBJ2-3 and V is TRBV13; D is uncertain. Germline-derived CDR1 and CDR2 are PRHDT and FYEKMQ (reference sequence). This CDR3 contains 14 residues. The V and J ends lost 2 bases and 2 bases respectively, with 8 bases between them. The CDR3 loop is CASSLNGYTDTQYF. The CDR3 DNA reads TGTGCCAGCAGCTTAAACGGCTACACAGATACGCAGTATTTT. Full variable domain (rest looked up from reference TRBV13 and TRBJ2-3): AAGVIQSPRHLIKEKRETATLKCYPIPRHDTVYWYQQGPGQDPQFLISFYEKMQSDKGSIPDRFSAQQFSDYHSELNMSSLELGDSALYFCASSLNGYTDTQYFGPGTRLTVL.

This clonotype appeared a few times. The CDR3 is CASSQVVSTGDEQFF. CDR3 bases: TGCGCCAGCAGCCAAGTGGTCTCGACCGGCGATGAGCAGTTCTTC. The chain combines TRBV4-1 with TRBJ2-1; D is uncertain. Germline loops: CDR1 MGHRA, CDR2 YSYEKL. Trimming pared 1 base from V and 8 bases from J, leaving 15 bases between. The CDR3 totals 15 residues.

This rearrangement joins TRBV19 to TRBJ2-5, with D possibly matching TRBD1 (7 bases). V was clipped by 1 base and J by 5 bases, with 11 bases between them. Germline V gene sequence: CDR1 LNHDA, CDR2 SQIVND (reference sequence). This CDR3 has 14 residues. CDR3 coding DNA: TGTGCCAGTAGTATAGTCTCAGGGGGGGAGACCCAGTACTTC. Protein: CASSIVSGGETQYF.

The chain employs TRBV27 and TRBJ1-1; D gene uncertain. V gave up 8 bases and J gave up 1 base, with 17 bases separating them. CDR1 is MNHEY, CDR2 SMNVEV, per germline (reference sequence). The CDR3 length is 15 residues. The CDR3 loop reads CASVGLGRRNTEAFF. In DNA, the CDR3 is TGTGCCAGCGTGGGTCTCGGCAGACGGAACACTGAAGCTTTCTTT.

This clonotype was detected a few times. The chain joins TRBV6-1 to TRBJ2-1; TRBD2 is a possible D gene (5 bases). V shed 5 bases and J shed 1 base, with 9 bases lying between them. The length of the CDR3 is 14 residues. Looked up from germline, CDR1 is MNHNS and CDR2 is SASEGT. CDR3 residues: CASSLRESYNEQFF. The CDR3 nucleotides read TGTGCCAGCAGTTTAAGGGAGTCCTACAATGAGCAGTTCTTC.

The V gene is TRBV7-2, the J gene TRBJ1-1, with a tentative D call TRBD1 (5 bases). The V end was cut by 1 base, the J end by 6 bases, with 18 bases between. Germline-derived CDR1 and CDR2 are SGHTA and FQGNSA. There are 16 residues in the CDR3. CDR3 amino acids: CASSLVGPGGRAEAFF. CDR3 bases: TGTGCCAGCAGCTTAGTTGGCCCCGGGGGTAGGGCTGAAGCTTTCTTT.

The gene calls are TRBV6-4 and TRBJ2-3; D gene ambiguous. Trimming removed 0 bases at V and 2 bases at J, with 12 bases between. CDR1 MRHNA and CDR2 SNTAGT come from the germline V gene. The CDR3 runs 16 residues. The CDR3 DNA follows: TGTGCCAGCAGTGACTCCGAGGACGGCGACACAGATACGCAGTATTTT. This codes for CASSDSEDGDTDTQYF.

V usage is TRBV29-1 and J usage is TRBJ1-2, with D possibly being TRBD1 (5 bases). CDR3 size: 15 residues. Trimming left V 6 bases short and J 4 bases short, with 21 bases between. Per the germline V gene, CDR1 is SQVTM and CDR2 is ANQGSEA. In DNA, the CDR3 is TGCAGCGTCAACGCTCCCGGGGCCCGCAGCTATGGCTACACCTTC. Translated: CSVNAPGARSYGYTF.

The rearrangement uses TRBV7-9 and TRBJ2-1, with 13 bases matching TRBD2. V dropped 5 bases and J dropped 7; count of bases not matched to a gene: 8. Germline assignment: CDR1 SEHNR and CDR2 FQNEAQ (reference sequence). This CDR3 has 16 amino acids. Here the CDR3 reads CASSPRTSGSLNEQFF. CDR3 bases: TGTGCCAGCAGCCCGCGGACTAGCGGGAGTTTGAATGAGCAGTTCTTC.

This rearrangement joins TRBV19 to TRBJ2-2; 7 nucleotides agree with TRBD1. Per the germline V gene, CDR1 is LNHDA and CDR2 is SQIVND (reference sequence). J gave up 4 bases and V 7 bases, and 9 bases lay outside the gene matches. This CDR3 is 15 amino acids long. In DNA, the CDR3 is TGTGCCAGTATACTGACAGGGAGCGGCACCGGGGAGCTGTTTTTT. Protein product: CASILTGSGTGELFF. Together with reference TRBV19 and TRBJ2-2, the CDR3 gives the full variable domain: DGGITQSPKYLFRKEGQNVTLSCEQNLNHDAMYWYRQDPGQGLRLIYYSQIVNDFQKGDIAEGYSVSREKKESFPLTVTSAQKNPTAFYLCASILTGSGTGELFFGEGSRLTVL.

This clonotype was detected once. The chain carries TRBV27 and TRBJ1-2; 9 nucleotides match TRBD1. Per the germline V gene, CDR1 is MNHEY and CDR2 is SMNVEV (reference sequence). After removal of 5 bases from V and 5 bases from J, the junction contained 6 bases not matched to a gene. The CDR3 covers 14 residues. The CDR3, as DNA: TGTGCCAGCAGTAACACAGGGGGCGCTTATGGCTACACCTTC. Its translation is CASSNTGGAYGYTF.

The rearrangement joins TRBV5-1 to TRBJ2-2; 12 nucleotides agree with TRBD1. The CDR3 sequence is 16 residues long. The J segment lost 3 bases and the V segment lost 4 bases, leaving 4 bases of the junction unmatched. The V gene's germline CDR1 is SGHRS and CDR2 YFSETQ. The CDR3 protein is CASSAGTGGYTGELFF. CDR3 nucleotides: TGCGCCAGCAGCGCGGGGACAGGGGGCTACACCGGGGAGCTGTTTTTT.

This clonotype was counted a few times. The rearrangement uses TRBV7-9 and TRBJ2-4, with D possibly being TRBD1 or TRBD2 (5 bases each). Between the trimmed V and J ends, which lost 4 bases and 9 bases, there was a span of 13 bases. The CDR3 loop spans 13 amino acids. Germline CDR1 reads SEHNR; CDR2 reads FQNEAQ (reference sequence). The CDR3 DNA sequence: TGTGCCAGCAGCTCCCCTGGGGGTGCCATTCAGTACTTC. Translation: CASSSPGGAIQYF.

As to this clonotype: The junction does not match germline at one end; this may be a read error. The gene calls are TRBV24-1 and TRBJ1-5, with 9 bases lining up with TRBD1. The CDR3 runs 24 residues. Germline V lookup: CDR1 KGHDR, CDR2 SFDVKD. CDR3 nucleotide sequence: TGTGCCACCAGTGATTTGACTTGGGGACCCCGACAGGGGGGAGGGTTCTATAGCAATCAGCCCCAACATTTT. Amino acids: CATSDLTWGPRQGGGFYSNQPQHF.

The chain uses TRBV6-1 and TRBJ2-7; D ambiguous. The CDR3 length is 11 residues. V gave up 6 bases and J gave up 3 bases, with 6 bases separating them. Per germline, CDR1 MNHNS and CDR2 SASEGT. This chain's CDR3 is CASRLDYEQYF. CDR3 sequence (DNA): TGTGCCAGCAGATTGGACTACGAGCAGTACTTC.

The V call is TRBV6-2 or TRBV6-3, the J call TRBJ1-2, with D unresolved. CDR3 size: 9 residues. Germline loops: CDR1 MNHEY, CDR2 SVGEGT. Trimming left V 8 bases short and J 7 bases short, with 5 bases between. CDR3 loop: CASGVGYTF. The CDR3 DNA follows: TGTGCCAGCGGAGTTGGCTACACCTTC.

This clonotype was picked up one time. The rearrangement joins TRBV12-3 or TRBV12-4 to TRBJ2-5, with a possible D match to TRBD2 (7 bases). The V end was cut by 5 bases, the J end by 5 bases, with 21 bases between. The CDR3 totals 16 residues. CDR3 residues: CASSGLRAGAKETQYF. CDR3 nucleotide sequence: TGTGCCAGCAGTGGGCTGAGGGCGGGGGCTAAGGAGACCCAGTACTTC.

J is TRBJ2-7 and V is TRBV3-1; a weak D match, TRBD1 (6 bases). Looked up from germline, CDR1 is LGHDT and CDR2 is YNNKEL (reference sequence). V was cut by 6 bases and J by 2 bases, with 11 bases left in between. The CDR3 is 13 residues long. The CDR3 nucleotides read TGTGCCAGCAGGGGCGACAGGACCTACGAGCAGTACTTC. As protein: CASRGDRTYEQYF.

CDR3 nucleotides: TGTGCCAGCAGCTTATACCCACCCGAAGCTTTCTTT. It yields the protein CASSLYPPEAFF. The chain carries TRBV11-2 and TRBJ1-1; D uncertain. Germline lookup yields CDR1 SGHAT and CDR2 FQNNGV. The CDR3 totals 12 residues. The V gene lost 2 bases and the J gene lost 8 bases, with 9 bases spanning the gap.

Only one count was recorded for this clonotype. The chain joins TRBV6-5 to TRBJ1-3, with 7 nucleotides matching TRBD1. This CDR3 has 18 amino acids. V was clipped by 0 bases and J by 2 bases; unmatched bases: 10. Germline V CDR1 and CDR2: MNHEY, SVGAGI. In DNA form, the CDR3 reads TGTGCCAGCAGTTACTCGGGCGGGGAAAGGGGGCCTGGAAACACCATATATTTT. This codes for CASSYSGGERGPGNTIYF.